These 11 T cell receptor beta chains were all obtained from the same sample, sequenced in a study of blood T cell repertoires in COVID-19. The assay was immunoSEQ multiplex PCR, and TCRdb's table has in-frame clones only and misses some. The repertoire holds around 150,000 clones, with under 90% as singletons. The sample was PBMCs or T cells enriched from blood (not recorded which). All receptors derive from a man between 45 and 60 years old who had recovered from COVID-19.

This rearrangement joins TRBV2 to TRBJ2-1, with 10 bases identical to TRBD2. V shed 3 bases, J shed 6 bases, and the junction held 5 bases outside the gene matches. This CDR3 spans 15 amino acids. Germline V gene lookup returns CDR1 SNHLY and CDR2 FYNNEI. CDR3: CASSDQRGGFNEQFF. CDR3 nucleotide sequence: TGTGCCAGCAGTGACCAGCGGGGGGGCTTCAATGAGCAGTTCTTC.

The rearrangement links TRBV19 to TRBJ1-2; D gene ambiguous. CDR1 and CDR2 from the germline V gene are LNHDA and SQIVND (reference sequence). The CDR3 loop spans 12 amino acids. Trimming shortened V by 2 bases and J by 4 bases, and 5 bases separated the two germline ends. The CDR3 region has the DNA TGTGCCAGTAGTATATCAGGCTATGGCTACACCTTC. Its translation: CASSISGYGYTF.

This clone is a singleton in its sample. The identical CDR3 is also encoded by other nucleotide sequences in the sample. This chain uses TRBV7-2 with TRBJ1-6, with TRBD1 matching over 8 bases. The CDR3 extends over 14 amino acids. The V gene's germline CDR1 is SGHTA and CDR2 FQGNSA. V dropped 4 bases and J dropped 7; count of bases not matched to a gene: 3. DNA of the CDR3: TGTGCCAGCAGCTCGGACAGGGTGAATTCACCCCTCCACTTT. Translation gives CASSSDRVNSPLHF.

The rearrangement links TRBV2 to TRBJ1-2, with 10 bases identical to TRBD1. Losses at the gene ends were 4 bases for V and 6 bases for J; bases not matched to a gene: 11. Germline CDR1 reads SNHLY; CDR2 reads FYNNEI. The CDR3 covers 16 residues. CDR3 protein: CASSASPPGTGDGYTF. The CDR3, as DNA: TGTGCCAGCAGTGCCTCTCCACCCGGGACAGGGGATGGCTACACCTTC.

The chain couples TRBV7-9 to TRBJ2-1, with D possibly TRBD2 on 5 matching bases. The V end lost 3 bases, the J end lost 7 bases, and 16 bases lay between the germline ends. There are 15 residues in the CDR3. CDR1 SEHNR and CDR2 FQNEAQ come from the germline V gene (reference sequence). CDR3 sequence reads: CASSFRGRNRNEQFF. CDR3 sequence (DNA): TGTGCCAGCAGCTTCCGGGGTCGGAACCGGAATGAGCAGTTCTTC.

The chain recombines TRBV5-4 with TRBJ1-2, with 9 positions matching TRBD1. V shed 1 base and J 4 bases; nucleotides not matched to a gene: 11. The germline CDR1 and CDR2 sequences are SGHNT and YYREEE (reference sequence). This CDR3 comprises 17 residues. The CDR3 region has the DNA TGTGCCAGCAGCTTGTTTACAGGGGGCGCGATCTCCTATGGCTACACCTTC. This translates into CASSLFTGGAISYGYTF.

V is TRBV7-6 and J is TRBJ2-5; weak D call: TRBD2 (6 bases). CDR1 is SGHVS, CDR2 FNYEAQ, per germline. V shed 4 bases and J shed 2 bases, with 17 bases lying between them. The CDR3 is 16 amino acids. CDR3 sequence reads: CASSSGRLIKQETQYF. Here the CDR3 DNA reads TGTGCCAGCAGCTCGGGGAGGCTAATCAAACAAGAGACCCAGTACTTC.

The chain links TRBV7-9 to TRBJ2-5, with D possibly being TRBD2 (5 bases). The CDR3 is 14 amino acids. Germline V CDR1 and CDR2: SEHNR, FQNEAQ (reference sequence). Deletions cut 5 bases from V and 1 base from J, with 11 bases between. This CDR3 is CASSPTTLQETQYF. In DNA form, the CDR3 reads TGTGCCAGCAGCCCGACTACGCTCCAAGAGACCCAGTACTTC.

This clone was recorded only once. The chain has TRBV19 and TRBJ1-6, with TRBD1 identical over 7 bases. Losses at the gene ends were 4 bases for V and 6 bases for J; bases not matched to a gene: 12. The germline gives CDR1 LNHDA, CDR2 SQIVND (reference sequence). The CDR3 sequence is 17 residues long. This CDR3 reads CASSTDRAARVNSPLHF. The CDR3 DNA sequence: TGTGCCAGTAGTACCGACAGGGCAGCGAGGGTTAATTCACCCCTCCACTTT.

The chain employs TRBV5-1 and TRBJ2-2; no definite D call. The CDR3 has 16 residues. V was trimmed by 0 bases and J by 1 base, leaving 10 bases between them. Germline CDR1 reads SGHRS; CDR2 reads YFSETQ. CDR3 loop: CASSLDNRQNTGELFF. DNA of the CDR3: TGCGCCAGCAGCTTGGATAACAGACAGAACACCGGGGAGCTGTTTTTT. The variable domain in full, with the rest retrieved from reference TRBV5-1 and TRBJ2-2, is KAGVTQTPRYLIKTRGQQVTLSCSPISGHRSVSWYQQTPGQGLQFLFEYFSETQRNKGNFPGRFSGRQFSNSRSEMNVSTLELGDSALYLCASSLDNRQNTGELFFGEGSRLTVL.

This clone has only one observation. This chain links TRBV7-2 with TRBJ2-5; D is perhaps TRBD1 (6 bases). This CDR3 spans 13 amino acids. Germline CDR1 is SGHTA and CDR2 is FQGNSA. V shed 3 bases and J shed 3 bases, with 8 bases lying between them. DNA of the CDR3: TGTGCCAGCAGCTTTTACAGGGAAGAGACCCAGTACTTC. It is translated as CASSFYREETQYF.